The 10 T cell receptor beta chains below were found in one sample sequenced in a study of beta chain features in type 1 diabetes. Study results and limitations: TCRB CDR3 length was moderately but significantly reduced in all four CD4+ subsets of Type 1 diabetes patients.

These TCRs are of unknown antigen specificity. TCRB transcripts that were expressed got sequenced, as all of the isolated RNA had been reverse transcribed. This table comes from immunoSEQ multiplex PCR, and its TCRdb copy is limited to in-frame clones, with some not included. This table holds about 740,000 clones, under 15% found once. The specimen sequenced was naive CD4+ T cells from blood. The receptor set was obtained from a man between 18 and 29 years old with type 1 diabetes.

This clone appeared a few times. V is TRBV21-1 and J is TRBJ1-1; TRBD1 is the table's D call and was not checked against the DNA. TRBV21-1 is a documented pseudogene. The CDR3 is 11 residues long. The CDR3, as DNA: TGTGCCAGCACCCGCAGGGTGGGCGCTTTCTTT. Encoded protein: CASTRRVGAFF.

The chain couples TRBV18 to TRBJ1-4; D may be TRBD1 (5 bases). Germline V gene sequence: CDR1 KGHSH, CDR2 LQKENI. This CDR3 region has 17 residues. V lost 1 base and J 4 bases, leaving 16 bases between the germline ends. CDR3 nucleotides: TGTGCCAGCTCACCACGGATTTCGGGGGTAAATAATGAAAAACTGTTTTTT. The encoded protein is CASSPRISGVNNEKLFF.

This chain connects TRBV4-1 to TRBJ2-2; 11 bases line up with TRBD2. V was clipped by 3 bases and J by 4 bases; unmatched bases: 10. The CDR3 spans 18 residues. The germline V gene has CDR1 MGHRA and CDR2 YSYEKL. The CDR3 spells CASSQRASGGYSTGELFF. CDR3 sequence (DNA): TGCGCCAGCAGCCAGAGGGCTAGCGGGGGGTATTCCACCGGGGAGCTGTTTTTT.

The chain recombines TRBV27 with TRBJ2-5; perhaps TRBD2 as D (5 bases). The CDR3 length is 13 residues. Looked up from germline, CDR1 is MNHEY and CDR2 is SMNVEV (reference sequence). V was clipped by 5 bases and J by 5 bases, with 12 bases between them. CDR3: CASSSTRRETQYF. CDR3 DNA sequence: TGTGCCAGCAGTAGCACTAGACGGGAGACCCAGTACTTC.

The chain recombines TRBV28 with TRBJ1-5; D might be TRBD1 (6 bases). CDR1 is MDHEN and CDR2 is SYDVKM in the germline V gene. V dropped 5 bases and J dropped 4 bases, with 15 bases sitting between them. This CDR3 is 15 amino acids long. This chain's CDR3 is CASSPLGTPNQPQHF. The CDR3 coding sequence is TGTGCCAGCAGTCCCCTCGGGACACCTAATCAGCCCCAGCATTTT.

V and J are TRBV30 and TRBJ1-6; D gene ambiguous. Germline loops: CDR1 GTSNPN, CDR2 SVGIG (reference sequence). The CDR3 extends over 12 amino acids. With 7 bases removed from V and 7 bases from J, the gap between germline ends came to 11 bases. The CDR3 nucleotides read TGTGCCTCCGAGGAACTCAATTCACCCCTCCACTTT. Its protein product is CASEELNSPLHF.

The chain joins TRBV25-1 to TRBJ1-6; no firm D call. The CDR3 is made up of 16 amino acids. V was cut by 1 base and J by 8 bases, with 15 bases left in between. Germline CDR1 reads MGHDK; CDR2 reads SYGVNS. The CDR3 DNA sequence: TGTGCCAGCAGTGAATCGCAGGACTGGGCCTATTCACCCCTCCACTTT. Translation: CASSESQDWAYSPLHF.

This clone was counted only a few times. DNA of the CDR3: TGCAGCGTTGAAGATCTACAGGGGGCTCGAGAGACCCAGTACTTC. Its protein product is CSVEDLQGARETQYF. The J gene is TRBJ2-5, the V gene TRBV29-1, with 9 bases aligning to TRBD1. V lost 0 bases and J lost 4; bases outside the gene matches: 6. Per the germline V gene, CDR1 is SQVTM and CDR2 is ANQGSEA. CDR3 length equals 15 residues.

This clone was counted between two and nine times. The same CDR3 can be traced to other DNA sequences in this sample. This chain joins TRBV30 and TRBJ1-5; no firm D call. CDR1 is GTSNPN and CDR2 is SVGIG in the germline V gene (reference sequence). The ends were cut back, 0 bases at V and 1 base at J, with 7 bases in the middle. This CDR3 has 14 amino acids. The CDR3 spells CAWSVGKSNQPQHF. DNA of the CDR3: TGTGCCTGGAGTGTTGGGAAAAGCAATCAGCCCCAGCATTTT.

This clone was detected many times. V is TRBV5-8 and J is TRBJ1-2; the D is unclear. Germline V gives CDR1 SGHTS, CDR2 YDEGEE. The CDR3 is 12 amino acids. The V and J ends lost 4 bases and 2 bases respectively, with 6 bases between them. This chain's CDR3 is CASSPENYGYTF. The CDR3 bases are TGTGCCAGCAGCCCCGAGAACTATGGCTACACCTTC.